Sequencing of this T cell receptor (beta chain) was carried out in a study of cytomegalovirus exposure and HLA in healthy donors. Study-wide background: Researchers found that about 84% of just under 400 genotyped donors fell within the Caucasian-associated ancestry cluster.

On this clone itself: Its target is not known.

Regarding donors, all were healthy bone marrow donors. Trimming removed 5 bases from V and 2 bases from J; junction bases left unmatched: 13. The CDR3 loop spans 17 amino acids. Germline V gives CDR1 SEHNR, CDR2 FQNEAQ (reference sequence). In the PCR, 60 Vbeta and 13 Jbeta primers were used. Profiling relied on immunoSEQ multiplex PCR, and the TCRdb table lists in-frame clones only, not all of them. There are some 110,000 clones in the sample; more than 60% occur only once, and approximately 5.6% lies in the top ten. Study-level findings and limits: The study reported that TCR beta sequences accurately predicted HLA-A and HLA-B alleles in most subjects. In a later analysis, CMV-associated beta chains were mostly HLA-associated, it appeared.

The sample comprised PBMCs. J is TRBJ2-3 and V is TRBV7-9, with 7 bases fitting TRBD2. The receptor comes from a male donor in good health and CMV-seronegative. The CDR3 region has the DNA TGTGCCAGCAGCACCGCGGGCGGGAGACCTTTCACAGATACGCAGTATTTT. Amino acid sequence: CASSTAGGRPFTDTQYF.